A single sample is the source of the 20 T cell receptor beta chains below, sequenced in a study of cytomegalovirus exposure and HLA in healthy donors (dated by TCRdb to 2015 to 2018). The library was generated by the immunoSEQ multiplex PCR assay. The table comes from immuneACCESS by way of TCRdb, which keeps in-frame sequences with V and J called. Part of the clones is missing from these tables; in studies checked, under half for an unresolved V gene and the rest for unknown reasons. The sample includes approximately 300,000 clones, with 86% observed a single time. The ten largest clones capture around 0.8% of the sample. Material: PBMCs. The origin of the receptors is a young woman in good health and CMV-seronegative.

V is TRBV27 and J is TRBJ2-7; D not resolved. This CDR3 region has 13 residues. Germline values: CDR1 MNHEY, CDR2 SMNVEV (reference sequence). Trimming took off 4 bases at V and 6 bases at J, with 13 bases between the two ends. The CDR3 DNA follows: TGTGCCAGCAGTTCCCTGGGCCCTCTCGAGCAGTACTTC. Residues: CASSSLGPLEQYF.

The chain has TRBV5-6 and TRBJ1-2; D remains unclear. V shed 0 bases and J shed 2 bases, with 8 bases lying between them. In germline, CDR1 is SGHDT, CDR2 YYEEEE. This CDR3 comprises 14 residues. This CDR3 reads CASSLEVRNYGYTF. As DNA, the CDR3 is TGTGCCAGCAGCTTGGAGGTCAGGAACTATGGCTACACCTTC.

The chain links TRBV9 to TRBJ2-1; TRBD2 matches 11 bases. The CDR3 is 15 amino acids. The V gene end was trimmed by 8 bases and the J gene end by 8 bases; junction bases not matched to a gene: 12. In germline, CDR1 is SGDLS, CDR2 YYNGEE. The CDR3 sequence: CASEPTSGRGYEQFF. DNA of the CDR3: TGTGCCAGTGAGCCTACTAGCGGGAGAGGATATGAGCAGTTCTTC.

This clone is a singleton in its sample. The J gene is TRBJ2-1, the V gene TRBV7-2; TRBD1 matches 8 bases. In germline, CDR1 is SGHTA, CDR2 FQGNSA. There are 14 residues in the CDR3. V shed 7 bases, J shed 3 bases, and the junction held 5 bases outside the gene matches. CDR3 loop: CASTPTGVYNEQFF. The CDR3 nucleotides are TGTGCCAGCACCCCGACAGGGGTCTACAATGAGCAGTTCTTC. Combining the CDR3 with reference TRBV7-2 and TRBJ2-1 gives the whole variable domain GAGVSQSPSNKVTEKGKDVELRCDPISGHTALYWYRQSLGQGLEFLIYFQGNSAPDKSGLPSDRFSAERTGGSVSTLTIQRTQQEDSAVYLCASTPTGVYNEQFFGPGTRLTVL.

CDR3: CASSYSGQGSYGYTF. CDR3 nucleotides: TGTGCCAGCAGTTACTCGGGACAGGGAAGTTATGGCTACACCTTC. This chain connects TRBV6-5 to TRBJ1-2, with 9 bases aligning to TRBD1. V lost 0 bases to trimming and J lost 5 bases; unmatched junction nucleotides: 4. The CDR3 covers 15 residues. Germline values: CDR1 MNHEY, CDR2 SVGAGI.

The rearrangement joins TRBV9 to TRBJ2-2, with 12 bases lining up with TRBD2. V lost 1 base and J lost 6; bases outside the gene matches: 10. CDR3 length: 18 residues. Germline V gene sequence: CDR1 SGDLS, CDR2 YYNGEE. The CDR3 here is CASSVPGLAGKFAGELFF. The CDR3 DNA reads TGTGCCAGCAGCGTACCCGGACTAGCGGGAAAGTTCGCCGGGGAGCTGTTTTTT.

This chain connects TRBV9 to TRBJ2-7; D unclear. In germline, CDR1 is SGDLS, CDR2 YYNGEE. V lost 0 bases and J lost 2, with 9 bases in between. CDR3 length: 14 residues. CDR3 sequence (DNA): TGTGCCAGCAGCGTAGCCCCGCGCGCCTACGAGCAGTACTTC. Its protein product is CASSVAPRAYEQYF.

The chain couples TRBV19 to TRBJ2-1; 9 bases are shared with TRBD2. V dropped 2 bases and J dropped 8; count of bases not matched to a gene: 7. The CDR3 spans 15 residues. Germline CDR1 LNHDA, CDR2 SQIVND (reference sequence). CDR3 nucleotide sequence: TGTGCCAGTAGTATACCGCTAGCGGGAAGGTATGAGCAGTTCTTC. The encoded protein is CASSIPLAGRYEQFF.

The chain recombines TRBV7-2 with TRBJ2-5, with D possibly TRBD1 on 7 matching bases. The CDR3 runs 15 residues. From germline, CDR1 is SGHTA and CDR2 FQGNSA. Trimming took 4 bases from V and 5 from J, leaving 17 bases between them. The chain's CDR3 is CASSSGQGGRETQYF. The DNA of the CDR3 is TGTGCCAGCAGCTCCGGTCAGGGGGGTAGGGAGACCCAGTACTTC.

The genes are TRBV6-5 and TRBJ1-3, with D unclear. V was cut by 0 bases and J by 3 bases, with 3 bases left in between. The CDR3 has 13 residues. Germline values: CDR1 MNHEY, CDR2 SVGAGI. The DNA for the CDR3 is TGTGCCAGCAGTTACTCCTTTGGAAACACCATATATTTT. Residues: CASSYSFGNTIYF.

This clone has more than one count but fewer than ten. The V call is TRBV4-3, the J call TRBJ2-1; weak D call: TRBD2 (6 bases). CDR1 and CDR2 from the germline V gene are LGHNA and YSLEER. V was trimmed by 1 base and J by 11 bases, leaving 9 bases between them. The CDR3 spans 12 residues. In nucleotides, the CDR3 is TGCGCCAGCAGCCAAGGGGGGACTCAGCAGTTCTTC. Translated: CASSQGGTQQFF.

The chain links TRBV7-9 to TRBJ1-1, with D perhaps TRBD1 (6 bases). Germline assignment: CDR1 SEHNR and CDR2 FQNEAQ (reference sequence). Trimming stripped 11 bases from V and 3 bases from J, with 16 bases between. The CDR3 loop spans 13 amino acids. For the CDR3, the DNA is TGTGCCGGGGGCGCGCGGCGGGACACTGAAGCTTTCTTT. Protein product: CAGGARRDTEAFF.

The rearrangement joins TRBV6-5 to TRBJ1-2; a possible D gene is TRBD1 (6 bases). The CDR3 is 14 residues long. Germline lookup yields CDR1 MNHEY and CDR2 SVGAGI. Trimming pared 2 bases from V and 2 bases from J, leaving 9 bases between. CDR3 DNA: TGTGCCAGCAGTTACAACAGGGCCAACTATGGCTACACCTTC. Its translation: CASSYNRANYGYTF.

The V gene is TRBV28, the J gene TRBJ1-2; the D gene is possibly TRBD1 (5 bases). The CDR3 runs 17 residues. Germline CDR1 MDHEN, CDR2 SYDVKM. V was clipped by 8 bases and J by 7 bases, with 29 bases between them. The CDR3 loop reads CASRLLREVSYKGGYTF. CDR3 bases: TGTGCCAGCCGCCTGCTCAGGGAGGTTTCCTATAAGGGTGGCTACACCTTC.

The V and J genes are TRBV2 and TRBJ1-2; TRBD1 aligns across 9 bases. The CDR3 covers 13 residues. Trimming at V came to 6 bases and at J to 6 bases, leaving 5 bases not matched to a gene. CDR1 and CDR2 from the germline V gene are SNHLY and FYNNEI. The CDR3 nucleotides are TGTGCCAGCAGGGTCGGGACAGGGAATGGCTACACCTTC. Amino acid sequence: CASRVGTGNGYTF.

The V call is TRBV6-1, the J call TRBJ2-5, with TRBD1 matching over 12 bases. J gave up 1 base and V 2 bases, and 8 bases lay outside the gene matches. Looked up from germline, CDR1 is MNHNS and CDR2 is SASEGT. The CDR3 covers 18 residues. The CDR3 region has the DNA TGTGCCAGCAGTGAATCAGTCGGGGGACAGGGGGCCCAAGAGACCCAGTACTTC. This sequence encodes CASSESVGGQGAQETQYF.

This chain connects TRBV7-6 to TRBJ2-1, with TRBD2 identical over 10 bases. J gave up 4 bases and V 4 bases, and 4 bases lay outside the gene matches. This CDR3 has 15 amino acids. Germline-derived CDR1 and CDR2 are SGHVS and FNYEAQ. In DNA form, the CDR3 reads TGTGCCAGCAGCTACGGACTAGCGGCTTACAATGAGCAGTTCTTC. Its protein product is CASSYGLAAYNEQFF.

This chain uses TRBV11-2 with TRBJ2-7; 9 nucleotides agree with TRBD2. V dropped 2 bases and J dropped 6; count of bases not matched to a gene: 17. Germline CDR1 reads SGHAT; CDR2 reads FQNNGV. The CDR3 is 18 residues long. CDR3: CASSLFARVGSGSSEQYF. In nucleotides, the CDR3 is TGTGCCAGCAGCTTATTCGCCCGTGTTGGTAGCGGGAGTAGCGAGCAGTACTTC.

The V gene is TRBV27, the J gene TRBJ1-2, with a weak D call TRBD1 (5 bases). Per the germline V gene, CDR1 is MNHEY and CDR2 is SMNVEV (reference sequence). The germline V and J ends were trimmed by 5 bases and 0 bases, with 22 bases remaining between them. This CDR3 has 18 residues. The CDR3 DNA is TGTGCCAGCAGTGTCCAGGCCCCGGCGGGGGGGGCTAACTATGGCTACACCTTC. Amino acids: CASSVQAPAGGANYGYTF.

There are a few counts of this clone. The chain joins TRBV28 to TRBJ2-3, with D perhaps TRBD2 (5 bases). Trimming stripped 2 bases from V and 2 bases from J, with 8 bases between. CDR3 length equals 14 residues. Germline CDR1 is MDHEN and CDR2 is SYDVKM. CDR3 sequence reads: CASSLRRSTDTQYF. CDR3 bases: TGTGCCAGCAGTTTAAGGAGGTCCACAGATACGCAGTATTTT.